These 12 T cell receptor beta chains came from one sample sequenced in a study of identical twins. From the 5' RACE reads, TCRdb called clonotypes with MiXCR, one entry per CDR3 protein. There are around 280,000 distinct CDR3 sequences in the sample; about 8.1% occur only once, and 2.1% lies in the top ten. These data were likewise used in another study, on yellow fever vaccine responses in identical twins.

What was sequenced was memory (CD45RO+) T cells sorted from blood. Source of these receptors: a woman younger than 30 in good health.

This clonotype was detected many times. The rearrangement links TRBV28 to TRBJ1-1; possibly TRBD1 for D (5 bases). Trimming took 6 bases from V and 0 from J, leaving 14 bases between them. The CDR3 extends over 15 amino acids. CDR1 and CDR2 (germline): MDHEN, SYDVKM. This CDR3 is CASSPNQGMNTEAFF. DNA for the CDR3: TGTGCCAGCAGCCCCAATCAGGGTATGAACACTGAAGCTTTCTTT.

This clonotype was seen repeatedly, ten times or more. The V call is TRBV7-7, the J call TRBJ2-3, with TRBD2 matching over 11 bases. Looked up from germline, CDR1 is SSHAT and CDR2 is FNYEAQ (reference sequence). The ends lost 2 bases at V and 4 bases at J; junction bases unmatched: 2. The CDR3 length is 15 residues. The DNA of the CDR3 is TGTGCCAGCAGCTTATCGACTAGCGGGGCAGATACGCAGTATTTT. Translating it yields CASSLSTSGADTQYF.

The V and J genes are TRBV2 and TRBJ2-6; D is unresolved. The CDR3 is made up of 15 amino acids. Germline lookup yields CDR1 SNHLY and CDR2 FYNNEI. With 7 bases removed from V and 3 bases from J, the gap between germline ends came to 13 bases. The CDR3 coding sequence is TGTGCCAGCACAGCGAATTTGGGTGGGGCCAACGTCCTGACTTTC. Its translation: CASTANLGGANVLTF.

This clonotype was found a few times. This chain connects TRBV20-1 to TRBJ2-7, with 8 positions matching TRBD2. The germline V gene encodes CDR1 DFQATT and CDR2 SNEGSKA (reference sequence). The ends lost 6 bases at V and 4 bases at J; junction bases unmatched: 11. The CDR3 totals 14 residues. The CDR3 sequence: CSALSFERGYEQYF. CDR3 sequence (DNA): TGCAGTGCCCTCTCGTTCGAGCGGGGGTACGAGCAGTACTTC.

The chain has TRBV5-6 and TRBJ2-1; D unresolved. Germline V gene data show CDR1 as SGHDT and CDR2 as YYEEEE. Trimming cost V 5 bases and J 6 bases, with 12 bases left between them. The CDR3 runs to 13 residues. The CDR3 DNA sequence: TGTGCCAGCAGGGGTCCCCCGAGCAATGAGCAGTTCTTC. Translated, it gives CASRGPPSNEQFF.

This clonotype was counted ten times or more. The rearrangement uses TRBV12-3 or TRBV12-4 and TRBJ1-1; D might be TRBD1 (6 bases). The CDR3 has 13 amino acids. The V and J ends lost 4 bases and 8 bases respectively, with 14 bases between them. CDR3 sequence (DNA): TGTGCCAGCAGTTACAGGGTTCAAACAGAAGCTTTCTTT. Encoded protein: CASSYRVQTEAFF.

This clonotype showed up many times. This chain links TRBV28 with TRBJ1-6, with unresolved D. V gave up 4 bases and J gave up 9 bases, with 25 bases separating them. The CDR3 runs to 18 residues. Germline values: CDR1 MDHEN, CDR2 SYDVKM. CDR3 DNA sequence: TGTGCCAGCAGTTCCGCTCGGAGACGGGATTACTTAGGTTCACCCCTCCACTTT. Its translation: CASSSARRRDYLGSPLHF. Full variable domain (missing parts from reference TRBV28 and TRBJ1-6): DVKVTQSSRYLVKRTGEKVFLECVQDMDHENMFWYRQDPGLGLRLIYFSYDVKMKEKGDIPEGYSVSREKKERFSLILESASTNQTSMYLCASSSARRRDYLGSPLHFGNGTRLTVT.

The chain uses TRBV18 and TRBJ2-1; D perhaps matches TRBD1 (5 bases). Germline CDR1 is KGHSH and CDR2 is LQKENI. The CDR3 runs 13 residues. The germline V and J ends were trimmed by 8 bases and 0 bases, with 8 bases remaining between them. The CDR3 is CASRQISYNEQFF. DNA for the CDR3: TGTGCCAGCCGACAGATCTCCTACAATGAGCAGTTCTTC.

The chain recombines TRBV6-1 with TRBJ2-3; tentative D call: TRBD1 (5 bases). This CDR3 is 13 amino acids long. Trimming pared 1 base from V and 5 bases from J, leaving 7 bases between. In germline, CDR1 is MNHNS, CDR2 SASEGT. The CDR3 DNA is TGTGCCAGCAGTGAAGTAAGGGGAGATACGCAGTATTTT. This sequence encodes CASSEVRGDTQYF.

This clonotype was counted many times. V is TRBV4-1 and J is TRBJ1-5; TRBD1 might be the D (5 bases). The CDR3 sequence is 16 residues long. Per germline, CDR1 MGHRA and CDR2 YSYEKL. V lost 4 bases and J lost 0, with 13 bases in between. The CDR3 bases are TGCGCCAGCAGCCGGCAGGGCCCATATAGCAATCAGCCCCAGCATTTT. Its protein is CASSRQGPYSNQPQHF.

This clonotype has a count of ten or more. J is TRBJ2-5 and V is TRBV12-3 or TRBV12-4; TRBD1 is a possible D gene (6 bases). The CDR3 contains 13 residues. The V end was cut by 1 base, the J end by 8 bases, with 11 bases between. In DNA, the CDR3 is TGTGCCAGCAGTTTAGGGCAGGGGATAACCCAGTACTTC. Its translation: CASSLGQGITQYF.

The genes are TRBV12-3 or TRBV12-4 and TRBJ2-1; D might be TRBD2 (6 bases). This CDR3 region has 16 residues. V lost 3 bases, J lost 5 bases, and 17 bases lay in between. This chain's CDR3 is CASSLRRVFVHNEQFF. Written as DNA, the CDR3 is TGTGCCAGCAGTTTGCGGAGGGTCTTCGTCCACAATGAGCAGTTCTTC.